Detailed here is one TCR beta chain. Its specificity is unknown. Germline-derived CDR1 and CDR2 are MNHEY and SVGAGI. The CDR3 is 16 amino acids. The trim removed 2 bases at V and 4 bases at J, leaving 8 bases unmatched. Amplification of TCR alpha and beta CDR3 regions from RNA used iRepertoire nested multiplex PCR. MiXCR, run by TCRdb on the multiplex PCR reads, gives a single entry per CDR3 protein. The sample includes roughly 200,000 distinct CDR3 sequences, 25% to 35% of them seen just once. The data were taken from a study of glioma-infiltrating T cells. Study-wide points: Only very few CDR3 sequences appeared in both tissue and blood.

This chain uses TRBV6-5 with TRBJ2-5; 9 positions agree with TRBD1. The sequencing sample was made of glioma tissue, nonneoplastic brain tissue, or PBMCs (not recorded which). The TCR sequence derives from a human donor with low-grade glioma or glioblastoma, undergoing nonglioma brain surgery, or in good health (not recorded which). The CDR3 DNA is TGTGCCAGCAGTTACGATAAGGGACAGGGAGCAGAGACCCAGTACTTC. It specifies CASSYDKGQGAETQYF.